This T cell receptor (beta chain) was recovered during a study of Ad26.COV2.S vaccination and SARS-CoV-2 variants. Study information: Intramuscular Ad26.COV2.S doses were given once or twice, 56 days apart.

The germline CDR1 and CDR2 sequences are SEHNR and FQNEAQ (reference sequence). The CDR3 has 12 amino acids. Trimming removed 5 bases from V and 1 base from J, with 6 bases in between. Treatment noted: around 19 received Ad26.COV2.S at low or high dose, single or two shots; a few received placebo; per-sample allocation not given. Specimens were obtained on day 63 following the first vaccine or placebo injection. Regarding the study as a whole: Analyses of TCR breadth and depth may have underestimated total T cell responses.

With respect to this clone: No antigen is known for it.

The table came from immunoSEQ multiplex PCR; TCRdb's copy has only in-frame clones and leaves some out. The sample yields roughly 350,000 clones, about 88% seen once. The sample here was peripheral blood, taken in a trial of Ad26.COV2.S vaccine versus placebo. The chain carries TRBV7-9 and TRBJ2-7; D unclear. The sequence came from a person aged 18-65 years who received the Ad26.COV2.S COVID-19 vaccine or a placebo. This CDR3 is CASSAGSYEQYF. The DNA for the CDR3 is TGTGCCAGCAGCGCAGGTTCCTACGAGCAGTACTTC.